A single sample gave rise to the 6 T cell receptor beta chains below, sequenced in a study of T cell repertoires and HLA-DP antigens. Their target antigens are unknown. Libraries were prepared by immunoSEQ multiplex PCR; TCRdb keeps only in-frame clonotypes and omits some of them. The sample yields about 89,000 clones, approximately 86% seen once. The sequenced sample was CD4+ T cells from PBMCs. Receptors originate from a man aged 50 to 59 in good health and CMV-seronegative.

The genes are TRBV11-2 and TRBJ1-2; possibly TRBD1 for D (6 bases). The CDR3 has 14 amino acids. Per the germline V gene, CDR1 is SGHAT and CDR2 is FQNNGV. The V end was cut by 5 bases, the J end by 6 bases, with 16 bases between. CDR3 sequence: CASSRPPGGDGYTF. CDR3 bases: TGTGCCAGCAGCCGTCCGCCGGGGGGCGATGGCTACACCTTC.

This chain uses TRBV25-1 with TRBJ1-5; D not certain. The V end lost 7 bases, the J end lost 3 bases, and 13 bases lay between the germline ends. The CDR3 length is 14 residues. Germline CDR1 reads MGHDK; CDR2 reads SYGVNS. The CDR3 protein is CASTDGANNQPQHF. CDR3 nucleotides: TGTGCCAGCACCGACGGAGCTAACAATCAGCCCCAGCATTTT.

This clone was observed once. The CDR3, as DNA: TGTGCCTGGGCCACGACAGTAACTATGGAGCAGTACTTC. Its translation: CAWATTVTMEQYF. The chain couples TRBV30 to TRBJ2-7; D is perhaps TRBD1 (5 bases). Germline V gene lookup returns CDR1 GTSNPN and CDR2 SVGIG (reference sequence). Trimming left V 5 bases short and J 7 bases short, with 18 bases between. The CDR3 is 13 residues long.

The chain employs TRBV18 and TRBJ2-1; D is uncertain. Trimming removed 4 bases from V and 7 bases from J, with 8 bases in between. CDR3 length: 12 amino acids. Germline CDR1 reads KGHSH; CDR2 reads LQKENI. As DNA, the CDR3 is TGTGCCAGCTCACAAGGACGGAATGAGCAGTTCTTC. It codes for CASSQGRNEQFF.

V is TRBV4-1 and J is TRBJ2-7, with unresolved D. Trimming removed 0 bases from V and 6 bases from J, with 9 bases in between. Germline lookup yields CDR1 MGHRA and CDR2 YSYEKL. There are 13 residues in the CDR3. CDR3 loop: CASSQDHGSEQYF. The CDR3 DNA follows: TGCGCCAGCAGCCAAGATCATGGGTCCGAGCAGTACTTC.

V is TRBV14 and J is TRBJ2-5; D gene uncertain. Between the trimmed V and J ends, which lost 3 bases and 3 bases, there was a span of 11 bases. The length of the CDR3 is 14 residues. The germline CDR1 and CDR2 sequences are SGHDN and FVKESK. The CDR3 bases are TGTGCCAGCAGCCAGATTGGACGGGAAGAGACCCAGTACTTC. Its protein product is CASSQIGREETQYF.